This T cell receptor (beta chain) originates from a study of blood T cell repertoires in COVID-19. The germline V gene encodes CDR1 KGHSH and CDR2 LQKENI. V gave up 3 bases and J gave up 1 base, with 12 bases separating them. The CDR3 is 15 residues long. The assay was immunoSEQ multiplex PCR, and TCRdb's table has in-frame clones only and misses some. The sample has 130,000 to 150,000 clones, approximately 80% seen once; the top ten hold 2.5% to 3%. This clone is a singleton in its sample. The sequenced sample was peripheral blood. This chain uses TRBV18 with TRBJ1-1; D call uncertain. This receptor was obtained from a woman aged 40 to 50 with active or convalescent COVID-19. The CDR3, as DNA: TGTGCCAGCTCACCCCTTGCGGGAGGGAACACTGAAGCTTTCTTT. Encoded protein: CASSPLAGGNTEAFF. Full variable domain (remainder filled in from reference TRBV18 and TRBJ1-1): NAGVMQNPRHLVRRRGQEARLRCSPMKGHSHVYWYRQLPEEGLKFMVYLQKENIIDESGMPKERFSAEFPKEGPSILRIQQVVRGDSAAYFCASSPLAGGNTEAFFGQGTRLTVV.